Listed here are 10 T cell receptor beta chains from one sample, sequenced in a study of blood T cell repertoires in COVID-19. Assay used: immunoSEQ multiplex PCR; TCRdb lists only in-frame clones, some missing. In the table there are 40,000 or so clones, approximately 85% of which are singletons. The sequenced sample consisted of peripheral blood. The receptors here all came from a human donor in a cohort sampled during active COVID-19.

The genes are TRBV19 and TRBJ2-1; TRBD2 aligns across 9 bases. The CDR3 sequence is 17 residues long. Looked up from germline, CDR1 is LNHDA and CDR2 is SQIVND (reference sequence). The V and J ends lost 5 bases and 8 bases, in that order; junction bases with no gene match: 16. The CDR3 spells CASSQGLAGGSNHEQFF. The CDR3, as DNA: TGTGCCAGTAGTCAGGGGTTGGCGGGGGGGAGTAACCATGAGCAGTTCTTC.

The V call is TRBV5-4, the J call TRBJ2-7, with a weak D call TRBD2 (5 bases). The germline V gene has CDR1 SGHNT and CDR2 YYREEE (reference sequence). The CDR3 is made up of 13 amino acids. V gave up 4 bases and J gave up 2 bases, with 10 bases separating them. This CDR3 is CASSRAGAYEQYF. For the CDR3, the DNA is TGTGCCAGCAGCCGCGCCGGGGCCTACGAGCAGTACTTC.

Note on this clone: A read error may account for a junction end that differs from germline. This chain joins TRBV28 and TRBJ2-5; D remains ambiguous. Per the germline V gene, CDR1 is MDHEN and CDR2 is SYDVKM. This CDR3 spans 14 amino acids. The CDR3 protein is CASNLLSPEETQYF. CDR3 in DNA: TGTGCCAGCAATTTACTGTCTCCAGAAGAGACCCAGTACTTC.

The chain combines TRBV11-3 with TRBJ2-3, with TRBD1 matching over 7 bases. From germline, CDR1 is SGHNT and CDR2 YENEEA. CDR3 length: 16 residues. The J segment lost 2 bases and the V segment lost 4 bases, leaving 9 bases of the junction unmatched. The CDR3 DNA sequence: TGTGCCAGCAGCTCCTCCGGGACAGCGAACACAGATACGCAGTATTTT. Encoded protein: CASSSSGTANTDTQYF.

This clone counts as large. CDR3 in amino acids: CASSEAPGGGGEKLFF. The CDR3 DNA sequence: TGTGCCAGCAGTGAAGCGCCGGGGGGCGGCGGGGAAAAACTGTTTTTT. The chain carries TRBV6-1 and TRBJ1-4; possible D gene TRBD1, 6 bases. The CDR3 has 16 amino acids. In germline, CDR1 is MNHNS, CDR2 SASEGT. V was shortened by 0 bases and J by 8 bases, with 16 bases between the two germline ends.

This chain uses TRBV7-3 with TRBJ2-1; TRBD2 matches at 8 bases. The trim removed 5 bases at V and 7 bases at J, leaving 4 bases unmatched. The length of the CDR3 is 13 residues. CDR1 and CDR2 from the germline V gene are SGHTA and FQGTGA. CDR3 residues: CASSPGLVNEQFF. CDR3 DNA: TGTGCCAGCAGCCCGGGACTAGTTAATGAGCAGTTCTTC.

The rearrangement uses TRBV4-3 and TRBJ2-7, with D possibly matching TRBD2 (6 bases). Looked up from germline, CDR1 is LGHNA and CDR2 is YSLEER. The CDR3 is 16 amino acids. Trimming left V 1 base short and J 4 bases short, with 17 bases between. The CDR3 sequence: CASSQGGPGEVYEQYF. The CDR3 DNA reads as TGCGCCAGCAGCCAAGGTGGACCCGGGGAGGTGTACGAGCAGTACTTC.

This clone is a singleton in its sample. The chain employs TRBV6-4 and TRBJ2-2; D is perhaps TRBD1 (6 bases). The CDR3 runs to 15 residues. V lost 2 bases and J lost 4, with 11 bases in between. Germline lookup yields CDR1 MRHNA and CDR2 SNTAGT. The CDR3 DNA reads TGTGCCAGCAGTGACCAACCAGGGGCCACCGGGGAGCTGTTTTTT. Translation: CASSDQPGATGELFF.

V usage is TRBV2 and J usage is TRBJ1-2; D is perhaps TRBD1 (6 bases). V was pared by 6 bases and J by 4 bases, with 15 bases between. Germline V gives CDR1 SNHLY, CDR2 FYNNEI. The CDR3 loop spans 14 amino acids. In nucleotides, the CDR3 is TGTGCCAGCAGAGATCAGACAGGAGCCTATGGCTACACCTTC. Amino acids: CASRDQTGAYGYTF.

This chain connects TRBV5-5 to TRBJ2-5, with D perhaps matching TRBD2 (5 bases). Deletions cut 4 bases from V and 1 base from J, with 11 bases between. The germline V gene encodes CDR1 SGHKS and CDR2 YYEKEE (reference sequence). The CDR3 length is 14 residues. CDR3 DNA: TGTGCCAGCAGCCCTCGAGCGGCCCAAGAGACCCAGTACTTC. This codes for CASSPRAAQETQYF.